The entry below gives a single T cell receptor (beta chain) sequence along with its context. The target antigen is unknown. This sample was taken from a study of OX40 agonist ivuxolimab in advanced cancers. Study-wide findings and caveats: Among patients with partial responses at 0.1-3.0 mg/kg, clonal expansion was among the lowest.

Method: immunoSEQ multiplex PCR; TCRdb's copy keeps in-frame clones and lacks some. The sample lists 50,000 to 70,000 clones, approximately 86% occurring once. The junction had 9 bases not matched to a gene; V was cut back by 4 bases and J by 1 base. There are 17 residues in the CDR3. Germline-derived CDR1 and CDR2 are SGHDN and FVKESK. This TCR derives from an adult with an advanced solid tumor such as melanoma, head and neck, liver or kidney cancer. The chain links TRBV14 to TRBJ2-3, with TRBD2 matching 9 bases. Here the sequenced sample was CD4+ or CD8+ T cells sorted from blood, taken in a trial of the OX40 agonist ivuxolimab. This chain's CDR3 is CASSLLAGEFGTDTQYF. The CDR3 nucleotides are TGTGCCAGCAGCCTTTTAGCGGGAGAATTCGGCACAGATACGCAGTATTTT.